This T cell receptor (beta chain) was recovered during a study of blood T cell repertoires in COVID-19 (dated by TCRdb to about 2020). About the full investigation: Samples from collaborators originated in the United States, Italy and Spain and spanned both the acute and convalescent phases of COVID-19. The prospective study material was composed of cDNA or gDNA derived from T cells, B-cell-depleted T cells, or PBMCs. Deeply sampled blood TCRbeta repertoires from subjects exposed to, actively infected with, or recovered from COVID-19 were included in the dataset. The repertoires were made available in a free public database intended to serve as a resource for research on the immune response to SARS-CoV-2. Samples were obtained from the ongoing ImmuneRACE study (first 160 participants) and from 1,254 subjects provided by 6 global collaborators. Sample metadata almost always included a de-identified subject ID, COVID-19 status, age in years and sex. Where available, HLA class I and class II types were taken from metadata supplied by the sample provider and were not determined by assay-based typing.

Reading the germline V gene (reference sequence) gives CDR1 GTSNPN and CDR2 SVGIG. The germline ends are 10 bases apart after V is trimmed by 3 bases and J by 4 bases. The CDR3 contains 13 residues, cysteine and phenylalanine counted. Only the CDR3 DNA stays, 39 bases, in frame from base 1. The collaborating institutions used their own protocols to collect whole blood in K2EDTA tubes. Collaborator samples were shipped for TCRbeta analysis as frozen whole blood, isolated PBMCs, or DNA extracted from either sample type. A note on this clone: Its antigen is currently not known. One base away there is no much larger clone; base qualities are not given. Other DNA sequences in the sample encode the same CDR3.

Summary of the overall study and its limitations: The amount of clinical and demographic metadata varied by source and participant and was provided uncurated.

TCRbeta CDR3 regions were amplified from genomic DNA by means of the immunoSEQ Assay, a bias-controlled multiplex PCR. The authors' pipeline ran thus. The number of nucleated cells in each sample was estimated by amplification of reference gene primers within the assay. To quantify the absolute abundance of each unique TCRbeta CDR3 rearrangement, sequence reads were collapsed and filtered. For each sample, productive Simpson clonality was calculated as the square root of Simpson's diversity index across productive rearrangements. The source is immuneACCESS, and TCRdb retained only in-frame sequences with V and J called. Part of the clones is not carried over; for the studies checked, unresolved V genes explain less than half of this, and the remainder is unexplained. V and J calls and clone size follow that table, whereas D and trimming were derived from the DNA. This sample gives 90,000 to 150,000 clones in total; roughly 90% of them show up just once. 19% of the sample comes from the top ten.

This clonotype originated in a human donor with acute or convalescent COVID-19. The donor label of this sample is uncertain. The specimen sequenced was peripheral blood. Recombination joined TRBV30 with TRBJ1-3; the D region possibly corresponds to TRBD1 (5 bases align). Read as DNA, the sequence is TGTGCCTGGAGAAGGGGAACAGGAAACACCATATATTTT. It encodes CAWRRGTGNTIYF. Supplemented by the reference TRBV30 and TRBJ1-3 proteins around the CDR3, the complete variable domain is SQTIHQWPATLVQPVGSPLSLECTVEGTSNPNLYWYRQAAGRGLQLLFYSVGIGQISSEVPQNLSASRPQDRQFILSSKKLLLSDSGFYLCAWRRGTGNTIYFGEGSWLTVV.